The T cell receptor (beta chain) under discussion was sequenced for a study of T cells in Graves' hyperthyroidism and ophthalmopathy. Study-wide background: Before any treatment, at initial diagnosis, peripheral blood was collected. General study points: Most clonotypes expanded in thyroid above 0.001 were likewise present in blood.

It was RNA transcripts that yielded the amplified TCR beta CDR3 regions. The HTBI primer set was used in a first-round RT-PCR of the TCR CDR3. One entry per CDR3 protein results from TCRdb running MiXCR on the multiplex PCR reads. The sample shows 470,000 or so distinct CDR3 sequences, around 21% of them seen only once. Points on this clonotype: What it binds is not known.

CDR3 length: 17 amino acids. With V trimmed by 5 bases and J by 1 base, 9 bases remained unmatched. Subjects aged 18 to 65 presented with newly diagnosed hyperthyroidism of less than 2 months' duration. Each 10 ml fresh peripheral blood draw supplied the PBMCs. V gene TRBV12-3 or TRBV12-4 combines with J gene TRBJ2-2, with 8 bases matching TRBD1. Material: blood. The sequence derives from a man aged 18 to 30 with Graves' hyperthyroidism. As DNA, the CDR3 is TGTGCCAGCAGTCCTATCGGACAGGGTCGGAACACCGGGGAGCTGTTTTTT. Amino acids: CASSPIGQGRNTGELFF.